These 27 T cell receptor beta chains originate from one sample sequenced in a study of blood T cell repertoires in COVID-19. Only in-frame clones appear in the TCRdb table, and some are missing; sequencing was by immunoSEQ multiplex PCR. The repertoire holds around 260,000 clones, with around nine tenths as singletons. Sequences were obtained from peripheral blood. Every receptor here comes from a woman aged 40 to 50 who had recovered from COVID-19.

This clone was observed a handful of times. This sequence joins TRBV10-3 and TRBJ2-1, with 13 bases fitting TRBD2. CDR1 and CDR2 from the germline V gene are ENHRY and SYGVKD. This CDR3 is 16 amino acids long. Losses at the gene ends were 8 bases for V and 6 bases for J; bases not matched to a gene: 10. The CDR3 nucleotides are TGTGCCATCTCTACTAGCGGGAGGGGTACTGTCAATGAGCAGTTCTTC. It codes for CAISTSGRGTVNEQFF.

This chain links TRBV27 with TRBJ2-1; TRBD2 is a possible D gene (5 bases). The V end lost 2 bases, the J end lost 8 bases, and 10 bases lay between the germline ends. This CDR3 region has 13 residues. The germline gives CDR1 MNHEY, CDR2 SMNVEV (reference sequence). The CDR3 region has the DNA TGTGCCAGCAGTTTACCGGAGGTCCATGAGCAGTTCTTC. Protein: CASSLPEVHEQFF.

This clone was seen a few times. This sequence joins TRBV6-1 and TRBJ1-5; 8 bases line up with TRBD1. CDR1 MNHNS and CDR2 SASEGT come from the germline V gene. V shed 2 bases, J shed 7 bases, and the junction held 4 bases outside the gene matches. The CDR3 loop spans 14 amino acids. In DNA form, the CDR3 reads TGTGCCAGCAGTGAACTGACAGGGGTACAGCCCCAGCATTTT. Translating it yields CASSELTGVQPQHF.

With respect to this clone: A junction boundary mismatches the germline segment, possibly from a read error. The chain uses TRBV20-1 and TRBJ2-1; D remains ambiguous. Germline CDR1 and CDR2: DFQATT and SNEGSKA (reference sequence). This CDR3 has 11 amino acids. CDR3 amino acids: CSASWVSSTIF. DNA for the CDR3: TGCAGTGCTAGTTGGGTTAGCTCCACAATCTTC.

The chain couples TRBV7-9 to TRBJ2-1; 10 nucleotides line up with TRBD2. This CDR3 comprises 18 residues. The V gene end was trimmed by 1 base and the J gene end by 7 bases; junction bases not matched to a gene: 13. Looked up from germline, CDR1 is SEHNR and CDR2 is FQNEAQ (reference sequence). The CDR3 spells CASSLVELGTSDKNEQFF. The CDR3 bases are TGTGCCAGCAGCTTAGTCGAACTGGGGACTAGCGACAAAAATGAGCAGTTCTTC.

This clone showed up just once. The J gene is TRBJ2-7, the V gene TRBV19, with TRBD1 identical over 9 bases. V gave up 1 base and J gave up 5 bases; unmatched junction bases: 6. This CDR3 region has 15 residues. Germline V CDR1 and CDR2: LNHDA, SQIVND (reference sequence). As DNA, the CDR3 is TGTGCCAGTAGTATAGTTGGGACAGGGTTCAACGAGCAGTACTTC. It is translated as CASSIVGTGFNEQYF.

Only one count was recorded for this clone. V and J are TRBV5-1 and TRBJ2-7; 8 bases map to TRBD2. Losses at the gene ends were 2 bases for V and 0 bases for J; bases not matched to a gene: 7. The germline CDR1 and CDR2 sequences are SGHRS and YFSETQ. This CDR3 region has 16 residues. The DNA of the CDR3 is TGCGCCAGCAGCTTCACGGGGGGGCAAAGCTCCTACGAGCAGTACTTC. Translating it yields CASSFTGGQSSYEQYF.

The genes are TRBV9 and TRBJ1-3, with no clear D. The germline V gene has CDR1 SGDLS and CDR2 YYNGEE. V lost 1 base and J lost 7, with 12 bases in between. The CDR3 length is 14 residues. The CDR3 is CASSVLGSANTIYF. The CDR3 DNA follows: TGTGCCAGCAGCGTACTAGGTTCGGCGAACACCATATATTTT.

V gene TRBV11-3 combines with J gene TRBJ2-1; 12 bases map to TRBD2. Looked up from germline, CDR1 is SGHNT and CDR2 is YENEEA. V lost 4 bases and J lost 5; bases outside the gene matches: 15. The CDR3 contains 19 residues. CDR3 amino acids: CASSSLWESLAGGDNEQFF. CDR3 DNA sequence: TGTGCCAGCAGCTCGCTATGGGAGAGTCTAGCGGGAGGGGACAATGAGCAGTTCTTC.

The chain couples TRBV24-1 to TRBJ2-4, with D uncertain. Germline-derived CDR1 and CDR2 are KGHDR and SFDVKD. This CDR3 comprises 17 residues. V lost 2 bases and J 3 bases, leaving 16 bases between the germline ends. The CDR3 protein is CATSDSKMGTHKNIQYF. CDR3 DNA sequence: TGTGCCACCAGTGATTCCAAAATGGGCACCCACAAAAACATTCAGTACTTC.

This chain links TRBV19 with TRBJ2-4; TRBD1 matches at 9 bases. Trimming cost V 3 bases and J 4 bases; bases outside gene matches: 4. Germline loops: CDR1 LNHDA, CDR2 SQIVND (reference sequence). The CDR3 consists of 15 residues. In DNA, the CDR3 is TGTGCCAGTAGTATCACTGGGACAGGGAAAAACATTCAGTACTTC. The encoded protein is CASSITGTGKNIQYF.

The CDR3 nucleotides are TGTGCCAGCAGTCCACAGGGCCCCCAAGACTATGGCTACACCTTC. Amino acids: CASSPQGPQDYGYTF. The genes are TRBV2 and TRBJ1-2; D is perhaps TRBD1 (6 bases). V gave up 5 bases and J gave up 3 bases, with 16 bases separating them. Germline V lookup: CDR1 SNHLY, CDR2 FYNNEI. The CDR3 is 15 residues long.

This clone has just one count. The chain has TRBV7-3 and TRBJ2-2, with 7 bases aligning to TRBD2. Trimming cost V 5 bases and J 4 bases; bases outside gene matches: 10. CDR1 is SGHTA and CDR2 is FQGTGA in the germline V gene. The CDR3 totals 16 residues. This CDR3 reads CASSPSAGEVTGELFF. The CDR3 DNA follows: TGTGCCAGCAGCCCCTCGGCGGGAGAGGTCACCGGGGAGCTGTTTTTT. The whole variable domain, filled in from reference TRBV7-3 and TRBJ2-2, reads GAGVSQTPSNKVTEKGKYVELRCDPISGHTALYWYRQSLGQGPEFLIYFQGTGAADDSGLPNDRFFAVRPEGSVSTLKIQRTERGDSAVYLCASSPSAGEVTGELFFGEGSRLTVL.

The chain joins TRBV10-3 to TRBJ2-3; D remains ambiguous. V was clipped by 2 bases and J by 6 bases, with 12 bases between them. The CDR3 length is 14 residues. CDR1 and CDR2 (germline): ENHRY, SYGVKD. In DNA form, the CDR3 reads TGTGCCATCAGTGAGATGTTTGGAGCGGATACGCAGTATTTT. This translates into CAISEMFGADTQYF.

V is TRBV10-3 and J is TRBJ2-3; TRBD2 matches at 15 bases. Germline V gene sequence: CDR1 ENHRY, CDR2 SYGVKD. Trimming at V came to 4 bases and at J to 6 bases, leaving 8 bases not matched to a gene. This CDR3 is built from 17 residues. The DNA for the CDR3 is TGTGCCATCAGTGGACGCGGACTAGCGGGAGGGTGGGATACGCAGTATTTT. As protein: CAISGRGLAGGWDTQYF.

The chain recombines TRBV4-1 with TRBJ2-1, with D uncertain. Trimming took off 5 bases at V and 6 bases at J, with 8 bases between the two ends. This CDR3 has 12 residues. CDR1 is MGHRA, CDR2 YSYEKL, per germline. The chain's CDR3 is CASSSTGNEQFF. The DNA for the CDR3 is TGCGCCAGCAGCTCCACGGGCAATGAGCAGTTCTTC.

The genes are TRBV10-3 and TRBJ2-2, with a weak D call TRBD1 (5 bases). V was clipped by 3 bases and J by 0 bases, with 11 bases between them. Germline values: CDR1 ENHRY, CDR2 SYGVKD. This CDR3 spans 16 amino acids. The CDR3 protein is CAISDQGQANTGELFF. Here the CDR3 DNA reads TGTGCCATCAGTGACCAGGGCCAAGCGAACACCGGGGAGCTGTTTTTT.

The chain links TRBV7-9 to TRBJ2-5; tentatively, D is TRBD1 (6 bases). Germline V gives CDR1 SEHNR, CDR2 FQNEAQ (reference sequence). The CDR3 has 17 amino acids. Trimming stripped 5 bases from V and 2 bases from J, with 21 bases between. The CDR3 sequence: CASSPQAPGQEQETQYF. DNA of the CDR3: TGTGCCAGCAGCCCCCAAGCCCCGGGACAAGAACAAGAGACCCAGTACTTC.

This chain links TRBV18 with TRBJ1-2; 7 bases line up with TRBD1. Looked up from germline, CDR1 is KGHSH and CDR2 is LQKENI. CDR3 length: 16 amino acids. Unmatched junction bases numbered 8, after V lost 3 bases and J lost 1 base. CDR3 in amino acids: CASSPASDRNNYGYTF. For the CDR3, the DNA is TGTGCCAGCTCACCCGCTTCGGACAGGAATAACTATGGCTACACCTTC.

The chain has TRBV3-1 (or the pseudogene TRBV3-2) and TRBJ2-4, with D possibly being TRBD2 (6 bases). The CDR3 is made up of 15 amino acids. Per germline, CDR1 LGHDT and CDR2 YNNKEL (reference sequence). Trimming removed 3 bases from V and 0 bases from J, with 9 bases in between. DNA for the CDR3: TGTGCCAGCAGCCAGGGGGGACTAGCCAAAAACATTCAGTACTTC. Translating it yields CASSQGGLAKNIQYF.

For the CDR3, the DNA is TGTGCCAGCAGTGGGGGGCATACAGGGTTCGGAAACACCATATATTTT. It codes for CASSGGHTGFGNTIYF. This chain uses TRBV6-1 with TRBJ1-3; a possible D gene is TRBD1 (6 bases). The V gene's germline CDR1 is MNHNS and CDR2 SASEGT. This CDR3 region has 16 residues. V lost 4 bases and J lost 4, with 17 bases in between.

This clone occurred a few times. The V call is TRBV7-2, the J call TRBJ2-3; maybe TRBD2 (5 bases). Trimming removed 5 bases from V and 7 bases from J, with 19 bases in between. The CDR3 is made up of 15 amino acids. Germline V CDR1 and CDR2: SGHTA, FQGNSA. The CDR3 region has the DNA TGTGCCAGCAGCCTCCACTACGAGGGTTTACATACGCAGTATTTT. Translating gives CASSLHYEGLHTQYF.

As DNA, the CDR3 is TGTGCCAGCTCACCGGAGGTCTCTGGGGCCAACGTCCTGACTTTC. It encodes CASSPEVSGANVLTF. V usage is TRBV18 and J usage is TRBJ2-6; D perhaps matches TRBD2 (5 bases). The CDR3 has 15 residues. Trimming shortened V by 3 bases and J by 0 bases, and 6 bases separated the two germline ends. Germline values: CDR1 KGHSH, CDR2 LQKENI.

This clone came up once. V gene TRBV18 combines with J gene TRBJ2-7; TRBD2 matches 7 bases. The CDR3 is made up of 14 amino acids. Per germline, CDR1 KGHSH and CDR2 LQKENI. The V gene end was trimmed by 5 bases and the J gene end by 5 bases; junction bases not matched to a gene: 9. CDR3 sequence reads: CASSWGGMNDEQYF. CDR3 coding DNA: TGTGCCAGCTCATGGGGGGGGATGAACGACGAGCAGTACTTC.

V is TRBV18 and J is TRBJ2-5, with 8 bases lining up with TRBD1. This CDR3 is built from 13 residues. The trim removed 5 bases at V and 5 bases at J, leaving 4 bases unmatched. The V gene's germline CDR1 is KGHSH and CDR2 LQKENI. CDR3: CASSATGEETQYF. The CDR3 DNA follows: TGTGCCAGCTCAGCGACAGGGGAGGAGACCCAGTACTTC. The whole variable domain, remainder taken from reference TRBV18 and TRBJ2-5, is NAGVMQNPRHLVRRRGQEARLRCSPMKGHSHVYWYRQLPEEGLKFMVYLQKENIIDESGMPKERFSAEFPKEGPSILRIQQVVRGDSAAYFCASSATGEETQYFGPGTRLLVL.

The chain carries TRBV5-1 and TRBJ2-2; the match to TRBD2 covers 12 bases. Trimming at V came to 5 bases and at J to 1 base, leaving 9 bases not matched to a gene. The germline V gene has CDR1 SGHRS and CDR2 YFSETQ. This CDR3 is built from 18 residues. DNA of the CDR3: TGCGCCAGCAGGTCGGGACTAGCGGGCCCGTTGAACACCGGGGAGCTGTTTTTT. Translating it yields CASRSGLAGPLNTGELFF.

The chain is built from TRBV5-1 and TRBJ2-1; 8 nucleotides align to TRBD2. There are 16 residues in the CDR3. CDR1 and CDR2 (germline): SGHRS, YFSETQ. The V gene end was trimmed by 2 bases and the J gene end by 4 bases; junction bases not matched to a gene: 8. The CDR3 DNA is TGCGCCAGCAGCTTACTTACTAGCGGACCATACAATGAGCAGTTCTTC. It specifies CASSLLTSGPYNEQFF.